These T cell receptor beta chains were read from a single sample in a study of cytomegalovirus exposure and HLA in healthy donors. Sequenced by immunoSEQ multiplex PCR; TCRdb stores in-frame clones only, minus some. The sample has 150,000 to 180,000 clones, 79% seen once. The sample was PBMCs. Receptors originate from a young man in good health and CMV-seropositive. Each CDR3 is given with its conserved first and last residue. D genes are given only for firm matches. A row's size may be missing; if present it is once, few, many or a size class.

TRBJ2-5,TRBV6-1,-,TRBD2,TGTGCCAGCAGTGCTAGCGGGAGGGAGACCCAGTACTTC,CASSASGRETQYF
TRBJ2-1,TRBV9,-,TRBD1,TGTGCCAGCAGCTCTACCGGGACAGGGGTCTCGGTTGAGCAGTTCTTC,CASSSTGTGVSVEQFF
TRBJ2-1,TRBV11-3,-,TRBD2,TGTGCCAGCAGCTGGACTAGCGGGGGGGATCGCAATGAGCAGTTCTTC,CASSWTSGGDRNEQFF
TRBJ1-1,TRBV19,-,TRBD1,TGTGCCAGTATGGACAGGGGCTTGTACACTGAAGCTTTCTTT,CASMDRGLYTEAFF
TRBJ2-3,TRBV5-1,few,TRBD2,TGCGCCAGCAGCTTGGTACCCGCGACTAGCGGGAGGGTTCTAGATACGCAGTATTTT,CASSLVPATSGRVLDTQYF
TRBJ2-7,TRBV7-9,few,-,TGTGCCAGCAGCTTAGCGCCTACGGCCTACGAGCAGTACTTC,CASSLAPTAYEQYF
TRBJ2-3,TRBV11-2,-,-,TGTGCCAGCAGCTTAGCTCCGGCTAGCGTCCCCACAGATACGCAGTATTTT,CASSLAPASVPTDTQYF
TRBJ1-1,TRBV9,-,TRBD1,TGTGCCAGCAGCGAGGACAGGGGGGCGAACACTGAAGCTTTCTTT,CASSEDRGANTEAFF
TRBJ1-3,TRBV7-3,-,-,TGTGCCAGCAGCTTAAGGGGCAGGATCTCTGGAAACACCATATATTTT,CASSLRGRISGNTIYF
TRBJ1-1,TRBV4-3,-,-,TGCGCCAGCAGCCAAGAAAGGTCCCAGGGGAACACTGAAGCTTTCTTT,CASSQERSQGNTEAFF
TRBJ2-3,TRBV7-9,-,TRBD1,TGTGCCAGCAGCTCAGCCGGGACAGGGGATTTGGATACGCAGTATTTT,CASSSAGTGDLDTQYF
TRBJ1-4,TRBV5-6,-,-,TGTGCCAGCAGCTTGCGCGACGGGAATGAAAAACTGTTTTTT,CASSLRDGNEKLFF
TRBJ2-1,TRBV27,-,TRBD2,TGTGCCAGCAGTTCACTAGCGGGAGGTGTGGGTGAGCAGTTCTTC,CASSSLAGGVGEQFF
TRBJ1-1,TRBV19,few,TRBD1,TGTGCCAGTAGTATAGGGGGACAGGTTAATCAGAACACTGAAGCTTTCTTT,CASSIGGQVNQNTEAFF
TRBJ2-1,TRBV5-4,-,TRBD2,TGTGCCAGCAGCTCCGCGGGGGACTCCTACAATGAGCAGTTCTTC,CASSSAGDSYNEQFF
TRBJ1-5,TRBV5-4,once,TRBD1,TGTGCCAGCAGCCGTGGACAGGGGAGCAATCAGCCCCAGCATTTT,CASSRGQGSNQPQHF
TRBJ1-2,TRBV5-6,-,-,TGTGCCAGCAGCGCGGGGCCGACGGCCGGTGGCTACACCTTC,CASSAGPTAGGYTF
TRBJ1-2,TRBV6-5,-,-,TGTGCCAGCAGTGAAAACATGGATGGCTACACCTTC,CASSENMDGYTF
TRBJ2-5,TRBV5-4,-,-,TGTGCCAGCAGCTTGGATACACAAGAGACCCAGTACTTC,CASSLDTQETQYF
TRBJ1-5,TRBV19,-,TRBD1,TGTGCCAGTAGTATCCCCTCGTCGACAGGGGATCTCAATCAGCCCCAGCATTTT,CASSIPSSTGDLNQPQHF
TRBJ2-7,TRBV27,-,-,TGTGCCAGCAGAGTCGACATCTTGACCTACGAGCAGTACTTC,CASRVDILTYEQYF
TRBJ2-3,TRBV6-5,-,-,TGTGCCAGCAGTTCTAGGGCAGGGACAGATACGCAGTATTTT,CASSSRAGTDTQYF
TRBJ2-7,TRBV5-1,-,TRBD2,TGCGCCAGCAGCCAAGATCCGGGACTAGCGGGGTACGAGCAGTACTTC,CASSQDPGLAGYEQYF
TRBJ1-6,TRBV5-1,-,-,TGCGCCAGCAGCTATGGCCAGATGGATAATTCACCCCTCCACTTT,CASSYGQMDNSPLHF
TRBJ1-3,TRBV10-1,-,-,TGCGCCAGCAGCATTAACAGGGAGCCCTCTGGAAACACCATATATTTT,CASSINREPSGNTIYF
TRBJ1-1,TRBV6-5,-,-,TGTGCCACTAAGTTGGGGGGCACTGAAGCTTTCTTT,CATKLGGTEAFF
TRBJ2-1,TRBV9,-,TRBD2,TGTGCCAGCAGCTCCCGGGGGGGGGCTAAAGGTGAGCAGTTCTTC,CASSSRGGAKGEQFF
TRBJ2-7,TRBV18,-,-,TGTGCCAGCTCCTTGACAGAGATCTCCTACGAGCAGTACTTC,CASSLTEISYEQYF
TRBJ2-2,TRBV5-4,-,-,TGTGCCAGCAGCTTCCCGGTCACCGGGGAGCTGTTTTTT,CASSFPVTGELFF
TRBJ2-1,TRBV5-8,-,TRBD2,TGTGCCAGCAGCTTGGGTCAGAGCGGGGCCTACAATGAGCAGTTCTTC,CASSLGQSGAYNEQFF
TRBJ2-7,TRBV5-4,-,-,TGTGCCAGCAGCTTACACTCCTACGAGCAGTACTTC,CASSLHSYEQYF
TRBJ2-3,TRBV6-5,-,TRBD1,TGTGCCAGCAGTTACTCGGACAGGGGGCTAACAGATACGCAGTATTTT,CASSYSDRGLTDTQYF
TRBJ2-3,TRBV29-1,-,-,TGCAGCGTTTCTCGCACAGATACGCAGTATTTT,CSVSRTDTQYF
TRBJ1-1,TRBV9,-,-,TGTGCCAGCAGCGTAGGGGAAGGGAGCTACACTGAAGCTTTCTTT,CASSVGEGSYTEAFF
TRBJ2-1,TRBV19,-,TRBD2,TGTGCCAGTAGTTCCAGACTAGCGGGGGGCAATGAGCAGTTCTTC,CASSSRLAGGNEQFF
TRBJ2-7,TRBV18,-,TRBD1,TGTGCCAGCTCACCAGATCTTGTGACAGGGAACTCCTACGAGCAGTACTTC,CASSPDLVTGNSYEQYF
TRBJ2-7,TRBV2,-,TRBD1,TGTGCCAGCGGGGGACAGAGAGCCTACGAGCAGTACTTC,CASGGQRAYEQYF
TRBJ2-1,TRBV19,-,-,TGTGCCAGTAGAGCGGGACAGGCCAGCTCCTACAATGAGCAGTTCTTC,CASRAGQASSYNEQFF
TRBJ2-3,TRBV19,few,-,TGTGCCAGTAGTCACCCAGGGGATACGCAGTATTTT,CASSHPGDTQYF
TRBJ2-7,TRBV30,-,TRBD1,TGTGCCTGGAAGCAGGCAGGGGGCTTCTACGAGCAGTACTTC,CAWKQAGGFYEQYF
TRBJ1-2,TRBV27,-,TRBD1,TGTGCCAGCAGCAGTACAGGGGCCATATATGGCTACACCTTC,CASSSTGAIYGYTF
TRBJ2-2,TRBV7-9,-,TRBD1,TGTGCCAGCAGCTCTCCAGGGGGCGTGAACACCGGGGAGCTGTTTTTT,CASSSPGGVNTGELFF
TRBJ2-1,TRBV30,-,-,TGTGCCTGGATTGAGCAGGCAGCCGGTGAGCAGTTCTTC,CAWIEQAAGEQFF
TRBJ1-4,TRBV19,-,-,TGTGCCAGTAGTCCCTGGACAGTTTCTAATGAAAAACTGTTTTTT,CASSPWTVSNEKLFF
TRBJ2-3,TRBV10-3,-,TRBD2,TGTGCCATCAGTGAGACCCTTGGGCAGGGAGGGACAGATACGCAGTATTTT,CAISETLGQGGTDTQYF
TRBJ1-2,TRBV7-9,-,TRBD1,TGTGCCAGCAGCCCCATTAACAGGGGCAGGCGTGGCTACACCTTC,CASSPINRGRRGYTF
TRBJ1-2,TRBV18,-,-,TGTGCCAGCTCACCACTTGGGGGGGGCTACACCTTC,CASSPLGGGYTF
TRBJ2-1,TRBV7-9,-,TRBD2,TGTGCCACAAGACTAGCGGGCTCCTACAATGAGCAGTTCTTC,CATRLAGSYNEQFF
TRBJ1-4,TRBV6-5,-,-,TGTGCCAGCTGCGGGAATATGCCGAATGAAAAACTGTTTTTT,CASCGNMPNEKLFF
TRBJ1-1,TRBV6-1,-,-,TGTGCCAGCAGTGAGAGTGGCGGGACTGAAGCTTTCTTT,CASSESGGTEAFF
TRBJ2-7,TRBV14,-,-,TGTGCCAGCAGCCAAGCGTACGAGCAGTACTTC,CASSQAYEQYF
TRBJ2-7,TRBV4-3,-,-,TGCGCCAGCAGCCAAGAAGGGACTGTAAACTACGAGCAGTACTTC,CASSQEGTVNYEQYF
TRBJ1-2,TRBV9,-,-,TGTGCCAGCGGTAGGGGGAATGGCTACACCTTC,CASGRGNGYTF
TRBJ1-2,TRBV7-9,-,-,TGTGCCAGCAGTCTCCTGACGGGCTATGGCTACACCTTC,CASSLLTGYGYTF
TRBJ1-3,TRBV4-1,-,-,TGCGCCAGCAGCCAAGATCCCCAGGGTCCTTCTGGAAACACCATATATTTT,CASSQDPQGPSGNTIYF
TRBJ2-1,TRBV5-1,-,-,TGCGCCAGCCAAGGGGGAGACGGGTACAATGAGCAGTTCTTC,CASQGGDGYNEQFF
TRBJ1-2,TRBV28,-,TRBD1,TGTGCCAGCAGTTGGGACAGGGGGGACGTATACACCTTC,CASSWDRGDVYTF
TRBJ2-6,TRBV30,-,TRBD2,TGTGCCTGGACCAGGTTCCTAGCGGGAGTAAGGTCTGGGGCCAACGTCCTGACTTTC,CAWTRFLAGVRSGANVLTF
TRBJ2-3,TRBV14,-,TRBD2,TGTGCCAGCAGCTCCCGGACCGGACTAGAATTTCTAGATACGCAGTATTTT,CASSSRTGLEFLDTQYF